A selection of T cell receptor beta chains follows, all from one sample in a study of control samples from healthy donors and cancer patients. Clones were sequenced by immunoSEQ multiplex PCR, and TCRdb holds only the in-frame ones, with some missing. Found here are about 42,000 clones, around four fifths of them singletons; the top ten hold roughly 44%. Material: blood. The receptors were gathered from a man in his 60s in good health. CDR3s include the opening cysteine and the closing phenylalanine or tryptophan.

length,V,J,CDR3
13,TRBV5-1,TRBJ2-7,CASSLGRSETRIF
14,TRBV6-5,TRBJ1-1,CASSYSGREKEAFF
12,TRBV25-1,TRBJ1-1,CASSPGNTEAFF
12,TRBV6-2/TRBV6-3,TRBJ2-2,CASSLLTGELFF
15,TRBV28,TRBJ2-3,CASSLSPPNTDTQYF
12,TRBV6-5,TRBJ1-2,CASSRSNYGYTF
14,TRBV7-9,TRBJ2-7,CASSNDGGSYEQYF
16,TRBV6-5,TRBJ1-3,CASSYKGGLSGNTIYF
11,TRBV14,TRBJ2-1,CASSHLSEQFF
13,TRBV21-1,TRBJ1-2,CASSKLGGYGYTF
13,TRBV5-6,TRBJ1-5,CASSLGHEQPQHF
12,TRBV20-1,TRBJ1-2,CSASDPYYGYTF
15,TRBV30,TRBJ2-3,CAWSYALVSTDTQYF
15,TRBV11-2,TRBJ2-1,CASSLNSGSYNEQFF